This T cell receptor (beta chain) was found in a study of blood T cell repertoires in COVID-19. Clones were read by immunoSEQ multiplex PCR, and TCRdb kept only the in-frame ones, dropping some. The profile shows approximately 290,000 clones, about 89% of them singletons. The CDR3 has 15 amino acids. The V gene lost 0 bases and the J gene lost 5 bases, with 14 bases spanning the gap. The germline V gene has CDR1 SGDLS and CDR2 YYNGEE. The receptor was derived from a man aged 25-45 years with acute or convalescent COVID-19. Sequences were obtained from peripheral blood. The rearrangement joins TRBV9 to TRBJ2-5, with D possibly TRBD2 on 7 matching bases. The CDR3 nucleotides read TGTGCCAGCAGCGTAGGAGGGGGGGGCCTGGAGACCCAGTACTTC. It yields the protein CASSVGGGGLETQYF.